This TCR beta chain emerged from a study of PD-L1 blockade in urothelial cancer. Sample time point: pretreatment peripheral blood. This CDR3 comprises 13 residues. The germline V gene encodes CDR1 KGHSH and CDR2 LQKENI. Between the trimmed V and J ends, which lost 0 bases and 5 bases, there was a span of 8 bases. Produced via immunoSEQ multiplex PCR; TCRdb's table is partial and in-frame only. Of about 80,000 clones listed, approximately 86% were seen once; the top ten hold about 6.2%. The sequences come from PBMCs, collected around atezolizumab (anti-PD-L1) treatment. The chain combines TRBV18 with TRBJ2-7; tentative D call: TRBD1 (5 bases). The receptor was derived from a man aged 40-49 years with urothelial cancer. CDR3 in amino acids: CASSPPRVHEQYF. CDR3 DNA: TGTGCCAGCTCACCACCCAGGGTGCACGAGCAGTACTTC.